This T cell receptor beta chain was observed in a study of blood T cell repertoires in COVID-19. About the research overall: Nucleic acid was either cDNA or gDNA, and it came from T cells, B-cell-depleted T cells, or PBMCs.

Original processing methods: For nucleated cells, counts were estimated from reference gene primer amplification. TCRdb's copy holds only in-frame clones and misses some; the assay was immunoSEQ multiplex PCR. That table is the source of V, J and clone size, and D and trimming were worked out from the DNA. The table has more than 15,000 clones, just over 90% seen once. Germline CDR1 is SGDLS and CDR2 is YYNGEE. The length of the CDR3 is 15 residues. Between the trimmed V and J ends, which lost 4 bases and 6 bases, there was a span of 18 bases. The source material was peripheral blood. V is TRBV9 and J is TRBJ2-3, with a possible D match to TRBD2 (6 bases). The TCR originated in a woman in her 50s with active COVID-19. CDR3 protein: CASSPRDRPWDTQYF. The CDR3 region has the DNA TGTGCCAGCAGCCCGCGGGACCGTCCCTGGGATACGCAGTATTTT.